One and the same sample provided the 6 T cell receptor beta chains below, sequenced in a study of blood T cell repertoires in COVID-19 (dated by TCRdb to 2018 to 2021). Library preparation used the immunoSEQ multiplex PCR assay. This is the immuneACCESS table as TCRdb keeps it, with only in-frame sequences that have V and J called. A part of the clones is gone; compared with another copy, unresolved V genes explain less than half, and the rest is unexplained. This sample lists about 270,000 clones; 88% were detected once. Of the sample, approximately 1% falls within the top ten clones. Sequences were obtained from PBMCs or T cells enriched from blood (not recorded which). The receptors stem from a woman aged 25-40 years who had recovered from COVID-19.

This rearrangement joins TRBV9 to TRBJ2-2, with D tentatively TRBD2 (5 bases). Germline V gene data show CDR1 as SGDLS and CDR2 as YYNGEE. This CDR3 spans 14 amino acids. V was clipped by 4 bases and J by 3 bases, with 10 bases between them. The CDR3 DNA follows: TGTGCCAGCAGCCCCCGGGGTGACACCGGGGAGCTGTTTTTT. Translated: CASSPRGDTGELFF.

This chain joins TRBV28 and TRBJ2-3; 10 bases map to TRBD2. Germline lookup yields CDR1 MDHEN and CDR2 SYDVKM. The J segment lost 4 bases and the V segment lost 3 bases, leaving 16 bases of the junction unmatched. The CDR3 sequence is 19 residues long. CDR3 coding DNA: TGTGCCAGCAGTTTCCCCGGACTAGCGGTGGGGTCTGTGTCAGATACGCAGTATTTT. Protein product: CASSFPGLAVGSVSDTQYF.

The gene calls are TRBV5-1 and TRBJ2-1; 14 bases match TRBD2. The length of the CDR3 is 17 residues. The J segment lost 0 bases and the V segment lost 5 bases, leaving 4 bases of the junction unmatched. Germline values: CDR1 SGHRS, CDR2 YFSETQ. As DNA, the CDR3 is TGCGCCAGCAGGCCTGGGACTAGCGGGAGCTCCTACAATGAGCAGTTCTTC. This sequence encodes CASRPGTSGSSYNEQFF.

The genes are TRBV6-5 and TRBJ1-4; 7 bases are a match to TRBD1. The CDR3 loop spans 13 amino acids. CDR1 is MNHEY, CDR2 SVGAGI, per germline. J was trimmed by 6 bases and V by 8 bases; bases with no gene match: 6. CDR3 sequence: CASARQGYEKLFF. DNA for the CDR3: TGTGCCAGCGCAAGACAGGGTTATGAAAAACTGTTTTTT.

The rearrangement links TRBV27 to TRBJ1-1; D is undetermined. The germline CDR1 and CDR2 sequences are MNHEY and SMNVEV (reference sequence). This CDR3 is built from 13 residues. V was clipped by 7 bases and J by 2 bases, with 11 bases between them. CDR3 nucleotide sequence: TGTGCCAGCAACCGACAAACTAACACTGAAGCTTTCTTT. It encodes CASNRQTNTEAFF.

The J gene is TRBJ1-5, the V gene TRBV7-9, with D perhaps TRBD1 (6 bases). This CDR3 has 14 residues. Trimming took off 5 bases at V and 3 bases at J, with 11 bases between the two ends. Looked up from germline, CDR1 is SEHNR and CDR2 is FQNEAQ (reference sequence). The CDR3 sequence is CASSQDSLNQPQHF. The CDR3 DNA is TGTGCCAGCAGCCAGGACAGTCTCAATCAGCCCCAGCATTTT.